This T cell receptor beta chain derives from a study of graft-versus-host responses after intestinal transplantation. A remark on this clone: Its target is unknown.

Repertoires were generated with immunoSEQ multiplex PCR, while TCRdb's copy carries only in-frame clones and drops some. The data contain under 90,000 clones, about 90% of them singletons. The V gene lost 5 bases and the J gene lost 0 bases, with 7 bases spanning the gap. This CDR3 contains 13 residues. Germline V gives CDR1 MNHEY, CDR2 SMNVEV (reference sequence). Sequenced here: unstimulated CD8+ T cells sorted from spleen or lymph node cells, sampled before transplant. J is TRBJ1-2 and V is TRBV27; TRBD1 might be the D (5 bases). This TCR was sampled from a human donor who was the organ donor for an intestinal transplant. CDR3 amino acids: CASSVDTNYGYTF. For the CDR3, the DNA is TGTGCCAGCAGTGTGGACACTAACTATGGCTACACCTTC.